Reported below is one T cell receptor (beta chain). A junction end diverges from the germline sequence, so it may reflect a read error. RNA was extracted from bulk tissue without any cell sorting. The germline V gene encodes CDR1 SGHAT and CDR2 FQDESV (reference sequence). This CDR3 contains 14 residues. The data were obtained in a study of tumor and adjacent non-tumor tissue in lung cancer. The library came from three nested PCR rounds adapted from ARM-PCR protocols. In TCRdb, the multiplex PCR reads were re-called with MiXCR into one record per CDR3 protein. The sample consists of 120,000 or so distinct CDR3 sequences, 66% of them appearing once.

The clonotype comes from a man aged 30-40 years with non-small cell lung cancer. The chain joins TRBV11-1 to TRBJ2-7; 9 bases align to TRBD1. The specimen was lung tumor tissue. The CDR3 spells CVSSLTGGDYEQYF. The DNA of the CDR3 is TGTGTCAGCAGCCTTACAGGGGGCGACTACGAGCAGTACTTC.